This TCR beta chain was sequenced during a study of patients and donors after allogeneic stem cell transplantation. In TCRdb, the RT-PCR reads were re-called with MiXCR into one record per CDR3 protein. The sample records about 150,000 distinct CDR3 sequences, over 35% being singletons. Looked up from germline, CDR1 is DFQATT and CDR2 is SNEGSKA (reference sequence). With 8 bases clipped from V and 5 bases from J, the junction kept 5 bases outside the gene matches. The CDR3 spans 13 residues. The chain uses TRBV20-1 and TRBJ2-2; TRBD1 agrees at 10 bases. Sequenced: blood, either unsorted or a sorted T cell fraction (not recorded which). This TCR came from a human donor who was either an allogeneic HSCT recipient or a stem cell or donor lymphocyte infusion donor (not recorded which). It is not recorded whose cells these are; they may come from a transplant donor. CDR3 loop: CSTDRGRTGELFF. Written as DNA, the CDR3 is TGCAGTACTGACAGGGGGCGAACCGGGGAGCTGTTTTTT.